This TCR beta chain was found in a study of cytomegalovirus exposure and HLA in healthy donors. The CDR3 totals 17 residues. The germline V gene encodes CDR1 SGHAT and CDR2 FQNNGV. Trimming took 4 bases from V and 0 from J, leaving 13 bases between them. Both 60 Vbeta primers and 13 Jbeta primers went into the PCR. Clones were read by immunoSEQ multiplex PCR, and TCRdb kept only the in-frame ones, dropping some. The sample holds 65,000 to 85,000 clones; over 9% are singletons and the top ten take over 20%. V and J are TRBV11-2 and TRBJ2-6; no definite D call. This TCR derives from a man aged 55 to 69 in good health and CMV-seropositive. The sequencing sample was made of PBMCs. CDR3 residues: CASSSIRLLSGANVLTF. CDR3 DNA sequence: TGTGCCAGCAGCTCCATCAGGTTACTCTCTGGGGCCAACGTCCTGACTTTC. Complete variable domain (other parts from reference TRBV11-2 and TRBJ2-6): EAGVAQSPRYKIIEKRQSVAFWCNPISGHATLYWYQQILGQGPKLLIQFQNNGVVDDSQLPKDRFSAERLKGVDSTLKIQPAKLEDSAVYLCASSSIRLLSGANVLTFGAGSRLTVL.